This paragraph reports one TCR beta chain. It has no known antigen specificity. No base-level quality is on record; no much larger clone is a single base apart. Receptors were amplified or captured by 5' RACE. The reads were generated on an Illumina HiSeq 2000. Template switching added a universal primer binding site, and the final cDNA carried a unique molecular identifier that allowed TCR cDNA molecules to be counted accurately. First-strand cDNA for TCR alpha and beta chains was synthesized from specific primers in the conserved constant-segment region. To control for contamination, every cDNA library was double barcoded, receiving both a SMART-Mk sample barcode and Illumina barcodes. TruSeq adapter sequences along with Illumina sample barcodes were introduced in two successive PCR steps. Sequencing of the TCR alpha and beta cDNA libraries was done on the Illumina HiSeq platform using custom primers. Per the source publication's procedure: Unique molecular identifiers were extracted from raw reads with MiGEC, and CDR3 positions were determined with MiXCR. For each individual, recombination models were inferred using an EM algorithm with the repgenHMM and IGoR tools. Shared clonotype analysis was performed with the tcR package in R, normalizing sharing by the product of cloneset sizes. Out-of-frame nonproductive sequences were analyzed to study raw recombination free of thymic and clonal selection effects. TCRdb cleaned the public reads at Q25 with fastp, built clones with MiXCR and kept in-frame beta chains. Rows are unified per CDR3 protein, each entry keeping the most common DNA and genes. None of the V and J calls come from the authors' own analysis; TCRdb made them. The sample table records 500,000 or so distinct CDR3 sequences; about 20% of these occur just once. Jointly, the top ten make up 0.75% to 0.95% of the sample.

This record belongs to a study of identical twins listed by TCRdb under 2016. In terms of the full investigation: TCR alpha and beta repertoires from monozygotic twins, unrelated adults of various ages and cord blood were deep-sequenced to test whether fetal clonotypes persist. To rule out contamination, the twin experiments were replicated at different times with different library preparation protocols. General findings and caveats noted by the study authors: The excess sharing between twins in beta out-of-frame sequences was weaker because fewer shared sequences reduced the signal-to-noise ratio. Out-of-frame TCR alpha sharing in monozygotic twins was systematically underestimated by recombination models, whereas sharing between unrelated individuals was in agreement with the recombination models. Out-of-frame TCR alpha sequences shared between twins showed an excess of low generation-probability sequences compared with coincidental sharing between unrelated individuals. Abundant cord blood beta clonotypes had fewer insertions, young adult naive repertoires showed a similar but weaker trend, and memory repertoires showed no such trend. Zero-insertion analyses could be partly confounded by invariant T cells such as MAIT and iNKT, although diverse VJ usage argued against such confounding for most clonotypes. Conclusions relied on cross-sectional statistical analysis, since the same donors could not be followed over many years.

Counted from cysteine to phenylalanine, this CDR3 has 16 amino acids. The sequence is cut down to CDR3 DNA, 48 bases in frame from base 1. Taken from the germline V gene, the CDR1 and CDR2 loops are SGHRS and YFSETQ. Trimming removed 0 bases from V and 0 bases from J, leaving 11 bases between the germline ends. Every donor was a healthy Caucasian. Three pairs of female monozygotic twins, all aged 18 to 29 years, were included in the twin cohort. CD4+ and CD8+ T cell populations were isolated with positive isolation kits from Invitrogen. These data also featured in a second study, about T cells expressing NK-cell markers. In that second paper, the authors write: TCR beta-chain repertoires were profiled in sorted CD3+CD56+NKG2C+, CD3+CD56+NKG2C- and CD3+CD56-NKG2C+ T-cell subsets from eight donors. Among the eight sequenced donors, seven were HCMV-seropositive and one was HCMV-seronegative. In several experiments an anti-gammadeltaTCR antibody was added to restrict sorting to alphabetaTCR-expressing T cells. For 5 or 6 donors, the dominant CD3+CD56+NKG2C+ clonotypes were among the top 10 CD8+ clonotypes and accounted for roughly 1.0-8% of CD8+ T cells. Those dominant clonotypes were again the most abundant among CD3+CD56-NKG2C+ cells in a handful of donors, at roughly 25-60.1%. Whether the expanded NKG2C-expressing T cell clones were specific for HCMV antigens remained unclear. The study sequenced eight donors, all healthy volunteers chosen at random: three men and five women. HCMV serostatus was determined by detecting HCMV-specific IgG in serum with a commercial ELISA kit. MIGEC was used to demultiplex reads and group the reads by UMI, and MiTCR was used to assemble and quantify clonotypes. To remove erroneous sequences, TCR cDNA sequences were retained only when supported by two or more reads. The tcR package was used for downstream repertoire analysis, with clonotypes matched between fractions based on CDR3 nucleotide sequence plus V segment. VDJmatch was used to annotate antigen specificity against VDJdb, with one amino acid substitution in CDR3 allowed.

The V gene is TRBV5-1 and the J gene is TRBJ2-3; the D gene assignment is ambiguous. The source of this sequence is a woman aged 18-29 years in good health. Sequencing was carried out using CD4+ T cells sorted from blood. The CDR3 corresponds to CASSLGRRRSTDTQYF. The bases read TGCGCCAGCAGCTTGGGTCGGCGAAGAAGCACAGATACGCAGTATTTT. The reference TRBV5-1 and TRBJ2-3 proteins fill in what lies around the CDR3, so the full variable domain reads KAGVTQTPRYLIKTRGQQVTLSCSPISGHRSVSWYQQTPGQGLQFLFEYFSETQRNKGNFPGRFSGRQFSNSRSEMNVSTLELGDSALYLCASSLGRRRSTDTQYFGPGTRLTVL.